The text below deals with one T cell receptor beta chain. Its binding antigen is unknown. Within one base of it there is no much larger clone, and no base qualities were kept. These data belong to a study of persistence of HIV-infected CD4 T cells (dated by TCRdb to the early 2020s). With respect to the entire study: Suppressive ART had been received by participants for a median of around eight years. Apart from a couple of participants who underwent leukapheresis at a single time point, peripheral blood samples of up to roughly 180 mL were collected from participants at multiple time points. Anti-CD3/anti-CD28 stimulation activated a higher proportion of cells, with a lower memory fraction, than antigen stimulation. CMV- and HIV-1 Gag-responding CD4+ T cells were isolated from ART-treated individuals so that antigen-driven clonal expansion of HIV-1-infected cells could be examined. TCRbeta sequencing assessed the clonality of all cells in each sorted population, while proviral sequencing assessed the clonality of infected cells. Cross-participant TCR cluster analysis included 8 or 9 participants for CMV and about 7 participants for Gag.

The germline V gene sets CDR1 to SNHLY and CDR2 to FYNNEI. The junction shows trimming of 8 bases on V and 3 bases on J, plus 19 bases between the germline ends. From its cysteine to its phenylalanine, the CDR3 spans 16 amino acids. Only the CDR3 part of the read is kept: 48 bases, read in frame from the first base. According to the study, the label for this sample's treatment or condition signals: suppressive antiretroviral therapy. As a nonspecific positive control representing the CD4+ T cell repertoire, cells were stimulated with anti-CD3/anti-CD28 magnetic beads. Responding CD4+ T cells were sorted on the basis of upregulation of both CD40 ligand and CD69. Participants were HIV-1-infected adults who started suppressive ART during chronic infection. Participants had undetectable plasma HIV-1 RNA below 50 copies/mL for at least 4 years. To be included, a participant needed positive CMV serology and a CD4+ T cell count above 400 cells/uL. Before stimulation, PBMCs were isolated using density centrifugation and then depleted of CD8+ T cells. Stimulation of CD8-depleted PBMCs was carried out for more than 15 hours with anti-CD28/CD49d costimulation, CD40-blocking antibody and enfuvirtide, to prevent new infections. Cell sorting was performed on a Beckman Coulter MoFlo Legacy or XDP sorter, and dead cells were excluded with propidium iodide. Genomic DNA was extracted with the QIAamp DNA Mini Kit for samples above one million cells, otherwise with the Quick-DNA Microprep Kit.

Study-level results and caveats: A correlation was observed between TCR oligoclonality and proviral oligoclonality within the same sorted populations. Significantly lower TCRbeta richness was observed in CMV- and Gag-responding cells than in anti-CD3/anti-CD28-responding cells, and higher oligoclonality was observed in CMV-responding cells than in CD3/CD28-stimulated and Gag-responding cells. Enrichment of degenerate expanded CDR3beta sequences was found in antigen-responding cells, suggesting convergent selection of CD4+ responses to CMV and Gag. Bulk TCR analyses could not be restricted to the rare CMV-responding cells that actually carried HIV-1 proviruses. Only a small number of individuals took part in the study, and only a limited range of antigens was tested.

TCRbeta repertoires were sequenced from genomic DNA with the immunoSEQ hsTCRB assay version 4 in survey mode. For TCRbeta sequencing, genomic DNA was diluted to 10 ng/uL, and up to about 1 ug was used per sample. Per the original workflow: TCRbeta data were analyzed in ImmunoSeq Analyzer 3.0, with diversity computed on productive nucleotide rearrangements. Using the Immunarch R package, lower-bound TCR diversity was estimated with the improved Chao index and clonality was estimated with the Gini coefficient. Different nucleotide rearrangements encoding the same CDR3beta amino acid sequence were treated as distinct clonotypes. Differential abundance analysis identified TCRbeta sequences significantly enriched in antigen-responding cells relative to anti-CD3/anti-CD28-activated cells. GLIPH2 clustered TCRs by predicted peptide-MHC specificity, both within individual participants and across merged participant data sets. The table was pulled from immuneACCESS by TCRdb, which kept in-frame rearrangements only. Such tables lose some clones; where checked, under half of the loss comes from unresolved V genes, and the rest has no known cause. The V and J calls and clone size were taken over from that table, and D and trimming were inferred from the DNA. For this sample the table gives about 45,000 clones, of which around 90% were detected only once. The biggest ten clones account for around 3.4% of the sample.

The chain is made from TRBV2 and TRBJ1-4; there is no confident call for the D gene. The source is an adult woman with HIV who was CMV-seropositive. Sequencing was performed on CD4+ T cells sorted from PBMCs after 18-hour stimulation, taken from a patient who received antiretroviral therapy. Explained via the paper, the cell subset or site label denotes: CD40L+CD69+ CD4 T cells responding to anti-CD3/anti-CD28 beads, representing the overall repertoire. The bases are TGTGCCAGCCGGGAAGGCACCTCACCGGCTAATGAAAAACTGTTTTTT. Translated, this gives CASREGTSPANEKLFF.